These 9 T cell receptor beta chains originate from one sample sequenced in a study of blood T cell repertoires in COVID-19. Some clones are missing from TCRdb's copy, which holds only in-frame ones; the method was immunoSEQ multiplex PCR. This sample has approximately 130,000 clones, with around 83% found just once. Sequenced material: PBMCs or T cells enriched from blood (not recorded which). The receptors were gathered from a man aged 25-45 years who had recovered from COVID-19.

For the CDR3, the DNA is TGTGCCAGCAGCCGGTCTAATGAGCAGTTCTTC. Translation gives CASSRSNEQFF. The rearrangement joins TRBV27 to TRBJ2-1; unclear D gene. The CDR3 runs 11 residues. Trimming left V 6 bases short and J 7 bases short, with 7 bases between. Germline CDR1 MNHEY, CDR2 SMNVEV (reference sequence).

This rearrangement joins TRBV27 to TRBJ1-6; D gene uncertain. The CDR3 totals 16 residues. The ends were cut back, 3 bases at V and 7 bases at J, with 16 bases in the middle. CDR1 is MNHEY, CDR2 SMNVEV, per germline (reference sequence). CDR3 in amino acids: CASSLRLSGPNSPLHF. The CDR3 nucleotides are TGTGCCAGCAGTTTGAGGCTCTCGGGTCCGAATTCACCCCTCCACTTT.

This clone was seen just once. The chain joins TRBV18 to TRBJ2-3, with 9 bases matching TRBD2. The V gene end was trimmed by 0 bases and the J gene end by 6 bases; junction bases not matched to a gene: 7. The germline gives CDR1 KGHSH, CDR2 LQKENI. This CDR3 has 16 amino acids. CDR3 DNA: TGTGCCAGCTCACCACCTGCGGGAGGGGGCGAGGATACGCAGTATTTT. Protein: CASSPPAGGGEDTQYF.

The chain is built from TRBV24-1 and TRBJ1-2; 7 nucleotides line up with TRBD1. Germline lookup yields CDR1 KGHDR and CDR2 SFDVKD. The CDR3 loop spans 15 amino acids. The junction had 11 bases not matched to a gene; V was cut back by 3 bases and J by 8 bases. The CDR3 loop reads CATSDARQGHEGYTF. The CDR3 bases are TGTGCCACCAGTGATGCAAGACAGGGTCATGAAGGCTACACCTTC.

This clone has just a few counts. The CDR3 coding sequence is TGTGCCAGCGGGGGGGGAGGACTAGCTCCCACCGGGGAGCTGTTTTTT. Translated: CASGGGGLAPTGELFF. V usage is TRBV27 and J usage is TRBJ2-2; 8 bases agree with TRBD2. Germline V lookup: CDR1 MNHEY, CDR2 SMNVEV (reference sequence). There are 16 residues in the CDR3. Trimming at V came to 8 bases and at J to 4 bases, leaving 12 bases not matched to a gene.

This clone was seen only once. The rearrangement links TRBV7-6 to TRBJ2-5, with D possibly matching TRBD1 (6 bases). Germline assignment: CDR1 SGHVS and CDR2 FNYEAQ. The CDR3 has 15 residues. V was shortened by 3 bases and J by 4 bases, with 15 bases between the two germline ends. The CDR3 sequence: CASSFTGDKGETQYF. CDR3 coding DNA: TGTGCCAGCAGCTTCACCGGGGACAAGGGAGAGACCCAGTACTTC.

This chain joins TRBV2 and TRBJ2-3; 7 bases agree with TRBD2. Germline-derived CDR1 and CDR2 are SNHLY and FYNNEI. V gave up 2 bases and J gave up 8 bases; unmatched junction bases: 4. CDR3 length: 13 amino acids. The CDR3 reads CASSESGEGTQYF. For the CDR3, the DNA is TGTGCCAGCAGTGAATCCGGGGAGGGTACGCAGTATTTT.

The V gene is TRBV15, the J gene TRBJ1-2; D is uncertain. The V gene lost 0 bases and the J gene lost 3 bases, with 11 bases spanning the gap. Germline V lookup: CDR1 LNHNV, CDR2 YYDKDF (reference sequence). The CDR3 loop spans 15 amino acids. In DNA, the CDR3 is TGTGCCACCAGCAGAGATCGGTTAGAGGACTATGGCTACACCTTC. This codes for CATSRDRLEDYGYTF.

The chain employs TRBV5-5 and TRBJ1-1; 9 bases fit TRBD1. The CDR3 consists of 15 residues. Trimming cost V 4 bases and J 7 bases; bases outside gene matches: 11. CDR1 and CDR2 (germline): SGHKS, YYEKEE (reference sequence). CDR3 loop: CASSPSGTGMIEAFF. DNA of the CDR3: TGTGCCAGCAGCCCATCCGGGACAGGGATGATTGAAGCTTTCTTT.